The rows below give T cell receptor beta chains drawn from one sample of a study of T cell changes during pregnancy in multiple sclerosis. Using immunoSEQ multiplex PCR, the repertoire was profiled, and TCRdb retains in-frame clones only, with some absent. This sample has 100,000 or so clones, with roughly nine tenths found just once. The starting material was peripheral blood, obtained in the second trimester of pregnancy. Source of these receptors: a female donor with multiple sclerosis, enrolled in a pregnancy study. CDR3s include the opening cysteine and the closing phenylalanine or tryptophan. The D gene is left open where the match is weak. The size of a clone is reported for some rows only, either as once, few or many, or as a class for expanded clones.

TGCGCCAGCAGCCCAAACGGACTAGCCGACACCGGGGAGCTGTTTTTT	CASSPNGLADTGELFF	TRBV5-1	TRBJ2-2	few	TRBD2
TGTGCCTGGACCCCAGGGTCAGTTAGCTACACCTTC	CAWTPGSVSYTF	TRBV30	TRBJ1-2	once	NA
TGTGCCAGCAGTTTAGGAACAGGGGGAAATGAAAAACTGTTTTTT	CASSLGTGGNEKLFF	TRBV28	TRBJ1-4	few	TRBD1
TGTGCCAGCAGCCTCGGGACAGGGTGGTTCGCTGAAGCTTTCTTT	CASSLGTGWFAEAFF	TRBV7-2	TRBJ1-1	NA	TRBD1
TGTGCCAGCAGCTTGCGTAGCGGGGGGGAGACCCAGTACTTC	CASSLRSGGETQYF	TRBV13	TRBJ2-5	NA	TRBD2
TGTGCCTCTGAACTTGTGGGAGTAGGGCACGAGCAGTACTTC	CASELVGVGHEQYF	TRBV30	TRBJ2-7	NA	NA
TGTGCCAGCAGTTTATCATCCAGGCTGAACACCGGGGAGCTGTTTTTT	CASSLSSRLNTGELFF	TRBV27	TRBJ2-2	NA	NA
TGTGCCAGTAGACCCGATCAGGGGGCCGCTGGCTACACCTTC	CASRPDQGAAGYTF	TRBV19	TRBJ1-2	NA	TRBD1
TGTGCCAGCAGCTCCGGGACAGCGAACACTGAAGCTTTCTTT	CASSSGTANTEAFF	TRBV11-3	TRBJ1-1	NA	TRBD1
TGTGCCAGTAGTCCCGAGACTAGCGGGGGGCCGGAGACCCAGTACTTC	CASSPETSGGPETQYF	TRBV19	TRBJ2-5	NA	TRBD2
TGCGCCAGCAGCTTGCACAGGGGGGATACCGGGGAGCTGTTTTTT	CASSLHRGDTGELFF	TRBV5-1	TRBJ2-2	NA	TRBD1
TGTGCCAGCAGTTTAGGCGGGAGCAGGTTCAGAGAGCTGTTTTTT	CASSLGGSRFRELFF	TRBV27	TRBJ2-2	NA	TRBD2
TGTGCCAGCAGCCCGGGGAGCAGATCCTACAATGAGCAGTTCTTC	CASSPGSRSYNEQFF	TRBV11-2	TRBJ2-1	once	NA
TGTGCCAGCAAGCGGGGGACTAGCGGCAGTACCGGGGAGCTGTTTTTT	CASKRGTSGSTGELFF	TRBV2	TRBJ2-2	NA	TRBD2
TGCGCCAGCAACCCCGGGACAGACCAAGAGACCCAGTACTTC	CASNPGTDQETQYF	TRBV10-1	TRBJ2-5	NA	TRBD1
TGCAGCGTTGGGTCACAGTCTGGAAACACCATATATTTT	CSVGSQSGNTIYF	TRBV29-1	TRBJ1-3	NA	NA
TGTGCCAGCAGTGATTCGGGCAGGGTAGTATCTGAAGCTTTCTTT	CASSDSGRVVSEAFF	TRBV6-1	TRBJ1-1	NA	NA
TGTGCCAGCAGTCAGGGGACAGGGAGACCCTACGAGCAGTACTTC	CASSQGTGRPYEQYF	TRBV27	TRBJ2-7	NA	TRBD1
TGTGCCAGCAGCAACAGGGGGCCTCGCGAAAAACTGTTTTTT	CASSNRGPREKLFF	TRBV28	TRBJ1-4	NA	TRBD1
TGTGCCTGGAGTGGAACGGCGGGGGGAGGTGGTGAGCAGTTCTTC	CAWSGTAGGGGEQFF	TRBV30	TRBJ2-1	NA	TRBD2
TGTGCCAGCAGCTTCCTTAAAGACGGAGGCCCGGCCACTGAAGCTTTCTTT	CASSFLKDGGPATEAFF	TRBV7-6	TRBJ1-1	NA	NA
TGTGCCAGCAGTAAAGGGGGGGAGTTTGAGCAGTTCTTC	CASSKGGEFEQFF	TRBV25-1	TRBJ2-1	NA	NA
TGTGCCTGGAGTAGGCGGGGGAACTATGGCTACACCTTC	CAWSRRGNYGYTF	TRBV30	TRBJ1-2	NA	NA
TGTGCCAGTTCCTACCCAAACTATGGCTACACCTTC	CASSYPNYGYTF	TRBV19	TRBJ1-2	NA	NA
TGTGCCAGCAGCTTGTGGTCTAGCGGGGCCAATGAGCAGTTCTTC	CASSLWSSGANEQFF	TRBV7-9	TRBJ2-1	NA	TRBD2
TGTGCCAGTAGTATACGGGGGGGGACACTTGTCAATGAGCAGTTCTTC	CASSIRGGTLVNEQFF	TRBV19	TRBJ2-1	NA	TRBD2
TGTGCCAGTAGTAGGATTCTAGCGGGAGCTTCGAACACCGGGGAGCTGTTTTTT	CASSRILAGASNTGELFF	TRBV19	TRBJ2-2	NA	TRBD2
TGTGCCAGCAGTCTTTCCTACGAGCAGTACTTC	CASSLSYEQYF	TRBV2	TRBJ2-7	few	NA
TGTGCCAGCAGCCCCAGGGACAGGAGATACGAGCAGTACTTC	CASSPRDRRYEQYF	TRBV14	TRBJ2-7	NA	TRBD1
TGTGCCTCCCGCCTCCAGGGAGAAGCTTTCTTT	CASRLQGEAFF	TRBV30	TRBJ1-1	NA	NA
TGTGCCTGGAGTGCGGGTGGAGGAACTGAAGCTTTCTTT	CAWSAGGGTEAFF	TRBV30	TRBJ1-1	NA	NA
TGTGCCAGCAGCCGTGGACTAGCGGGGACTAGCTCCTACAATGAGCAGTTCTTC	CASSRGLAGTSSYNEQFF	TRBV5-6	TRBJ2-1	NA	TRBD2
TGTGCCTGGAATCAGGACAGGGAGAATAATTCACCCCTCCACTTT	CAWNQDRENNSPLHF	TRBV30	TRBJ1-6	NA	TRBD1
TGTGCCAGCAGCGTTGGGGGCCTCTACAATGAGCAGTTCTTC	CASSVGGLYNEQFF	TRBV9	TRBJ2-1	NA	NA
TGTGCCAGCAGTTTAGGGGGCGGGGGCCTCTATGGCTACACCTTC	CASSLGGGGLYGYTF	TRBV28	TRBJ1-2	NA	NA
TGTGCCAGCAGTGAAGCGGGTAGTAGCGGGACGTCCTACAATGAGCAGTTCTTC	CASSEAGSSGTSYNEQFF	TRBV6-1	TRBJ2-1	NA	TRBD2
TGCGCCAGCAGCTTGGCCGGGAGTAGCCGGGAGCAGTACTTC	CASSLAGSSREQYF	TRBV5-1	TRBJ2-7	NA	NA
TGTGCCAGCAGCCGGAGCGACGGGTCCTACGAGCAGTACTTC	CASSRSDGSYEQYF	TRBV7-6	TRBJ2-7	NA	NA
TGTGCCAGCAGATCGACAGGGTCCCCCAATCAGCCCCAGCATTTT	CASRSTGSPNQPQHF	TRBV27	TRBJ1-5	NA	TRBD1
TGTGCCAGCAGCCTGCCTCGGGAAGCGGGAGCCCCAGATACGCAGTATTTT	CASSLPREAGAPDTQYF	TRBV9	TRBJ2-3	NA	TRBD2
TGTGCCAGCAGTGGCCTCCGGGACAGGGGCGGTAAAGAGCAGTACTTC	CASSGLRDRGGKEQYF	TRBV6-1	TRBJ2-7	NA	TRBD1
TGTGCCAGCAGTTTATATGGACAGTATAGCAATCAGCCCCAGCATTTT	CASSLYGQYSNQPQHF	TRBV28	TRBJ1-5	NA	NA
TGTGCCAGCAGCCCCAGGGCGCAGACTGAAGCTTTCTTT	CASSPRAQTEAFF	TRBV16	TRBJ1-1	NA	NA
TGTGCCAGCTCACTCGACTCGTACCAAGAGACCCAGTACTTC	CASSLDSYQETQYF	TRBV18	TRBJ2-5	NA	NA
TGTGCCAGCAGTGATGATAGGCAGGGGGCTTTTGGCTACACCTTC	CASSDDRQGAFGYTF	TRBV25-1	TRBJ1-2	NA	TRBD1
TGTGCCAGCAGCTCGCGGGACGTAGTCACAGATACGCAGTATTTT	CASSSRDVVTDTQYF	TRBV4-2	TRBJ2-3	NA	NA
TGTGCCAGCAGCTTAGCGGGACTACCTACAGATACGCAGTATTTT	CASSLAGLPTDTQYF	TRBV7-9	TRBJ2-3	NA	TRBD2
TGTGCCAGTAGTACCGCCGGGGGTGTCTGGAATGAGCAGTTCTTC	CASSTAGGVWNEQFF	TRBV19	TRBJ2-1	once	NA
TGTGCCAGCAGCGAGGGACAGTCTGACTATGGCTACACCTTC	CASSEGQSDYGYTF	TRBV5-4	TRBJ1-2	NA	TRBD1
TGTGCCAGCAGTGCCCTCCAGGGGAGTGGGGACGGCTACACCTTC	CASSALQGSGDGYTF	TRBV6-1	TRBJ1-2	NA	NA
TGTGCCAGCGGGGGTTCACCCCTCCACTTT	CASGGSPLHF	TRBV19	TRBJ1-6	NA	NA